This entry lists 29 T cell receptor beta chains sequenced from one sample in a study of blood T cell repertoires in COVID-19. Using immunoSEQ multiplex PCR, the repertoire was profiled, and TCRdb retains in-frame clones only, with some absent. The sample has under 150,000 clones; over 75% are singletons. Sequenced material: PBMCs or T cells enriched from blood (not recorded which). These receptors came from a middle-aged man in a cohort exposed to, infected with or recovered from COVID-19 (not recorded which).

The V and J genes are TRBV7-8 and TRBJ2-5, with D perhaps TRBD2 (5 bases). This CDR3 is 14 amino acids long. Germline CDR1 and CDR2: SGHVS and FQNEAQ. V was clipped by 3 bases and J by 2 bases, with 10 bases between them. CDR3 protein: CASSFSRGQETQYF. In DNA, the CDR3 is TGTGCCAGCAGCTTTTCCCGGGGACAAGAGACCCAGTACTTC.

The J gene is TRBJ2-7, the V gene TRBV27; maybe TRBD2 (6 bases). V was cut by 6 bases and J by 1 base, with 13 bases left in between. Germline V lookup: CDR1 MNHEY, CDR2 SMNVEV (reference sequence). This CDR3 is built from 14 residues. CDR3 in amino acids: CASRVHGTSYEQYF. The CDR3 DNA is TGTGCCAGCAGGGTACACGGGACTTCCTACGAGCAGTACTTC.

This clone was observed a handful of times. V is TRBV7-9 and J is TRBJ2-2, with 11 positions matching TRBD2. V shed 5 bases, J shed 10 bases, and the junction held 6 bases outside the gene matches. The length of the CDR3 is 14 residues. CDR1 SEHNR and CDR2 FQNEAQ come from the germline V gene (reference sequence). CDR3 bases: TGTGCCAGCAGCCATACTAGCGGGAGCGAGGAGCTGTTTTTT. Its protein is CASSHTSGSEELFF. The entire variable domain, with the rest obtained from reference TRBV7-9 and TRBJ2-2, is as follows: DTGVSQNPRHKITKRGQNVTFRCDPISEHNRLYWYRQTLGQGPEFLTYFQNEAQLEKSRLLSDRFSAERPKGSFSTLEIQRTEQGDSAMYLCASSHTSGSEELFFGEGSRLTVL.

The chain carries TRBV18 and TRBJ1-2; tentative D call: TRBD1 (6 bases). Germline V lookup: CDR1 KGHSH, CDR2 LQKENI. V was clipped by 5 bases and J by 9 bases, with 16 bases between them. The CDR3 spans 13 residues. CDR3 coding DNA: TGTGCCAGCTCAACGACCCGGACAGATAGCTACACCTTC. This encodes CASSTTRTDSYTF. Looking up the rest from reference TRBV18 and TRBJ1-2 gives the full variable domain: NAGVMQNPRHLVRRRGQEARLRCSPMKGHSHVYWYRQLPEEGLKFMVYLQKENIIDESGMPKERFSAEFPKEGPSILRIQQVVRGDSAAYFCASSTTRTDSYTFGSGTRLTVV.

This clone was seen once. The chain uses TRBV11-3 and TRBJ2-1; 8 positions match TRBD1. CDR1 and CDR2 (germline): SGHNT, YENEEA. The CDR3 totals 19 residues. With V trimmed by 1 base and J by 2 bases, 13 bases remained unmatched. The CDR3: CASSLGLNLMDRAYNEQFF. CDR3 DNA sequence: TGTGCCAGCAGCTTAGGTCTTAATTTAATGGACAGGGCCTACAATGAGCAGTTCTTC.

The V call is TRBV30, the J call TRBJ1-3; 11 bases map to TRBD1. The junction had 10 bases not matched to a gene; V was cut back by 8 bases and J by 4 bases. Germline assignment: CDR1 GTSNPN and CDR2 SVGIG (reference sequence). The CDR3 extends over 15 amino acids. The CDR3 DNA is TGTGCCCTTTCCGGGACAGGGGGTTCAGGAAACACCATATATTTT. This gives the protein CALSGTGGSGNTIYF.

The CDR3 protein is CASSPNPPPGVEQYF. CDR3 nucleotide sequence: TGTGCCAGTAGTCCGAATCCGCCGCCCGGGGTCGAGCAGTACTTC. This chain joins TRBV19 and TRBJ2-7, with D possibly being TRBD2 (5 bases). V was cut by 5 bases and J by 6 bases, with 20 bases left in between. This CDR3 comprises 15 residues. Germline CDR1 and CDR2: LNHDA and SQIVND (reference sequence).

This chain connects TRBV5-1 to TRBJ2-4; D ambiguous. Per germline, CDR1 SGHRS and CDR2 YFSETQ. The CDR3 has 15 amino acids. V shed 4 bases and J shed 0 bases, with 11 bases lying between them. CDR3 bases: TGCGCCAGCAGCCCGGTGGAGTTAGCCAAAAACATTCAGTACTTC. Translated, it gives CASSPVELAKNIQYF.

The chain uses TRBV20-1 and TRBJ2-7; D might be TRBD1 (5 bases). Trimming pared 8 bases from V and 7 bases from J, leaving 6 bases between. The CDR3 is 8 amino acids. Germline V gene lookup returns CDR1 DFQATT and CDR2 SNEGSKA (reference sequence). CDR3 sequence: CSRTEQYF. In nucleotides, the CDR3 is TGCAGTCGGACAGAGCAGTACTTC.

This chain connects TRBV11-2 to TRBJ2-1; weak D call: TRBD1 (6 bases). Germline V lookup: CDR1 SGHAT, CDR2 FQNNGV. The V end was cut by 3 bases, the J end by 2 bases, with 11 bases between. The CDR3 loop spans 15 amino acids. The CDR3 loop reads CASSFTGYTYNEQFF. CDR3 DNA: TGTGCCAGCAGCTTTACAGGGTATACCTACAATGAGCAGTTCTTC.

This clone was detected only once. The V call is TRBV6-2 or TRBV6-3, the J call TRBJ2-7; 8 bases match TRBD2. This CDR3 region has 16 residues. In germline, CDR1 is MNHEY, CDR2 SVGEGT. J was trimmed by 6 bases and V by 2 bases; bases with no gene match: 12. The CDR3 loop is CASSYRLRGAFGEQYF. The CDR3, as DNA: TGTGCCAGCAGTTACCGTTTGCGGGGGGCCTTCGGCGAGCAGTACTTC.

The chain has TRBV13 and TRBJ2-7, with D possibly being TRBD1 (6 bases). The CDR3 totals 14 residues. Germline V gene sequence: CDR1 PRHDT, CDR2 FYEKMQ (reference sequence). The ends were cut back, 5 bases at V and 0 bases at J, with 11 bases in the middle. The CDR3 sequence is CASSPTGYSYEQYF. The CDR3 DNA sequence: TGTGCCAGCAGCCCGACAGGCTACTCCTACGAGCAGTACTTC.

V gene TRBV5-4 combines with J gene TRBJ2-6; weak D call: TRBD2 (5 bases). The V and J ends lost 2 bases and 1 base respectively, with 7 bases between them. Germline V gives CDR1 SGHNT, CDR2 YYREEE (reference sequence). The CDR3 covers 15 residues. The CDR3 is CASSFGGSGANVLTF. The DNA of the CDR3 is TGTGCCAGCAGCTTTGGAGGTTCTGGGGCCAACGTCCTGACTTTC.

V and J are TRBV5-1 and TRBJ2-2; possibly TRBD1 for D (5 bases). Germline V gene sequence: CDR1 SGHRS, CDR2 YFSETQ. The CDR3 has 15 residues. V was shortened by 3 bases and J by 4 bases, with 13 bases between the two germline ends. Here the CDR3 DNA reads TGCGCCAGCAGCTGGACCCGGACAATCACCGGGGAGCTGTTTTTT. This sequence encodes CASSWTRTITGELFF.

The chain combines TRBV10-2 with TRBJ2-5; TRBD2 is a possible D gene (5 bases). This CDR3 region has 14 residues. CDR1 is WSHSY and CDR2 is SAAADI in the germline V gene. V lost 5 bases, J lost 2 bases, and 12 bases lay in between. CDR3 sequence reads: CASSLAGPQETQYF. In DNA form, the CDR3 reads TGCGCCAGCAGTTTGGCGGGCCCACAAGAGACCCAGTACTTC.

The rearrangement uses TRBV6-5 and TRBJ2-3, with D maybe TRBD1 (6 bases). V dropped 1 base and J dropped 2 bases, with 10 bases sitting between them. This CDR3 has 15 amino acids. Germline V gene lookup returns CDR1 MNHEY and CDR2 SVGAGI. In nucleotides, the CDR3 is TGTGCCAGCAGTTACTTACAGGGTACCACAGATACGCAGTATTTT. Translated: CASSYLQGTTDTQYF.

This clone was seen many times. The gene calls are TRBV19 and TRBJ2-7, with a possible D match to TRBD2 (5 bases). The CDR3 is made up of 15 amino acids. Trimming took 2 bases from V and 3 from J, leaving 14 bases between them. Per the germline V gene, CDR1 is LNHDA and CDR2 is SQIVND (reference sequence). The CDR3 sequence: CASSISGSGFYEQYF. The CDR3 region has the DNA TGTGCCAGTAGTATATCGGGCTCGGGGTTCTACGAGCAGTACTTC.

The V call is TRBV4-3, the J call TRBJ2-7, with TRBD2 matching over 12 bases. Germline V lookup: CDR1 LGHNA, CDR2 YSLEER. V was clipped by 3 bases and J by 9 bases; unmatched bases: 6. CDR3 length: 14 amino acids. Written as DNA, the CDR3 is TGCGCCAGCAGCCAGACTAGCGGGGGTTTCGTGCAGTACTTC. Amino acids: CASSQTSGGFVQYF.

Written as DNA, the CDR3 is TGTGCCACCAGTGAGGGCAGGAAGGAGACCCAGTACTTC. Translation: CATSEGRKETQYF. The chain is built from TRBV24-1 and TRBJ2-5; unclear D gene. The V end lost 4 bases, the J end lost 5 bases, and 10 bases lay between the germline ends. Looked up from germline, CDR1 is KGHDR and CDR2 is SFDVKD. There are 13 residues in the CDR3.

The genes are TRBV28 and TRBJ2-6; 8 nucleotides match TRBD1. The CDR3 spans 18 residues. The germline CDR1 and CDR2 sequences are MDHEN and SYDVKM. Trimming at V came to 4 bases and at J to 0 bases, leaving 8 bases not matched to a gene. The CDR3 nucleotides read TGTGCCAGCAGTTCCCACAGGGGGGACTTCTCTGGGGCCAACGTCCTGACTTTC. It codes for CASSSHRGDFSGANVLTF.

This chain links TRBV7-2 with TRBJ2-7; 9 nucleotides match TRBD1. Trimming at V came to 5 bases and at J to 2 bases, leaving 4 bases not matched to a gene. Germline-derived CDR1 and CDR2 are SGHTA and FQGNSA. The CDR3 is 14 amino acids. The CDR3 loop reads CASSERTGAYEQYF. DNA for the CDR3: TGTGCCAGCAGCGAAAGGACAGGGGCCTACGAGCAGTACTTC.

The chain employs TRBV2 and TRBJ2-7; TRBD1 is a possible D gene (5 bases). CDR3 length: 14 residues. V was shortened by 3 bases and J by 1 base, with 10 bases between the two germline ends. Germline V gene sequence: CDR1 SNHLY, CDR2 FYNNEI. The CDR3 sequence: CASSEQGVSYEQYF. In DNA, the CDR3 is TGTGCCAGCAGTGAGCAGGGCGTATCCTACGAGCAGTACTTC. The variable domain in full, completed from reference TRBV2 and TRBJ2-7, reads EPEVTQTPSHQVTQMGQEVILRCVPISNHLYFYWYRQILGQKVEFLVSFYNNEISEKSEIFDDQFSVERPDGSNFTLKIRSTKLEDSAMYFCASSEQGVSYEQYFGPGTRLTVT.

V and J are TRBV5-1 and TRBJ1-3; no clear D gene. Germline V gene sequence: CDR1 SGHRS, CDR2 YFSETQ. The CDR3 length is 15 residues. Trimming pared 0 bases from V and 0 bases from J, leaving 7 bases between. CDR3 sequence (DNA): TGCGCCAGCAGCTTGGATCCCGGCTCTGGAAACACCATATATTTT. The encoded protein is CASSLDPGSGNTIYF. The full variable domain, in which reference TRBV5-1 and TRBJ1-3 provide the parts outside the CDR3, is KAGVTQTPRYLIKTRGQQVTLSCSPISGHRSVSWYQQTPGQGLQFLFEYFSETQRNKGNFPGRFSGRQFSNSRSEMNVSTLELGDSALYLCASSLDPGSGNTIYFGEGSWLTVV.

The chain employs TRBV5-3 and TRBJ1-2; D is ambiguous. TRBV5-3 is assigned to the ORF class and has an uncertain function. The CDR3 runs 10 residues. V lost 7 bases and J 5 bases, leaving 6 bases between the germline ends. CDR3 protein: CARVTYGYTF. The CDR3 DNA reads TGTGCCAGAGTTACTTATGGCTACACCTTC.

CDR3 residues: CASSVAVAGTDTQYF. For the CDR3, the DNA is TGTGCCAGCAGCGTAGCGGTAGCGGGGACAGATACGCAGTATTTT. The rearrangement links TRBV9 to TRBJ2-3, with TRBD2 identical over 8 bases. Germline CDR1 and CDR2: SGDLS and YYNGEE. The CDR3 sequence is 15 residues long. Trimming removed 0 bases from V and 3 bases from J; junction bases left unmatched: 3. The whole variable domain, remainder taken from reference TRBV9 and TRBJ2-3, is DSGVTQTPKHLITATGQRVTLRCSPRSGDLSVYWYQQSLDQGLQFLIQYYNGEERAKGNILERFSAQQFPDLHSELNLSSLELGDSALYFCASSVAVAGTDTQYFGPGTRLTVL.

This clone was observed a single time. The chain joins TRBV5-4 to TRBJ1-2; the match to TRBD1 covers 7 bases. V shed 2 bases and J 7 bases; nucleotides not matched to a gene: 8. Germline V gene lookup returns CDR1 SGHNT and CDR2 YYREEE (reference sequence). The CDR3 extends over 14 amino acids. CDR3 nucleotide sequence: TGTGCCAGCAGCTTAGATAGGGGGCGGATTGGCTACACCTTC. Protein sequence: CASSLDRGRIGYTF.

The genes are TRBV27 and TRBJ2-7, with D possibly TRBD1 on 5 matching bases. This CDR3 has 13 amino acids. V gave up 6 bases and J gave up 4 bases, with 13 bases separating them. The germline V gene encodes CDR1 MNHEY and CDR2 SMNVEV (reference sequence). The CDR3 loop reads CASSPSTGYEQYF. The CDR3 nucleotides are TGTGCCAGCAGCCCCTCTACAGGATACGAGCAGTACTTC.

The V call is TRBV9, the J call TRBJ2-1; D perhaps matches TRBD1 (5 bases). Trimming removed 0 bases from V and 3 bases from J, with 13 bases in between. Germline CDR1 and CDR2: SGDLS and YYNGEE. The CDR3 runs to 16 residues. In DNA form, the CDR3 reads TGTGCCAGCAGCGTAGCGGGTGGCAGGGACTACAATGAGCAGTTCTTC. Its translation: CASSVAGGRDYNEQFF.

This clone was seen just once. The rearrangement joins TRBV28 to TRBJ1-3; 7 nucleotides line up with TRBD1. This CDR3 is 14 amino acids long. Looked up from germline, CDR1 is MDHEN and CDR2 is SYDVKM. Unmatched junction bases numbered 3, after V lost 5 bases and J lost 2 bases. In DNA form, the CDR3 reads TGTGCCAGCAGTCAGACAGGGACTGGAAACACCATATATTTT. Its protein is CASSQTGTGNTIYF.